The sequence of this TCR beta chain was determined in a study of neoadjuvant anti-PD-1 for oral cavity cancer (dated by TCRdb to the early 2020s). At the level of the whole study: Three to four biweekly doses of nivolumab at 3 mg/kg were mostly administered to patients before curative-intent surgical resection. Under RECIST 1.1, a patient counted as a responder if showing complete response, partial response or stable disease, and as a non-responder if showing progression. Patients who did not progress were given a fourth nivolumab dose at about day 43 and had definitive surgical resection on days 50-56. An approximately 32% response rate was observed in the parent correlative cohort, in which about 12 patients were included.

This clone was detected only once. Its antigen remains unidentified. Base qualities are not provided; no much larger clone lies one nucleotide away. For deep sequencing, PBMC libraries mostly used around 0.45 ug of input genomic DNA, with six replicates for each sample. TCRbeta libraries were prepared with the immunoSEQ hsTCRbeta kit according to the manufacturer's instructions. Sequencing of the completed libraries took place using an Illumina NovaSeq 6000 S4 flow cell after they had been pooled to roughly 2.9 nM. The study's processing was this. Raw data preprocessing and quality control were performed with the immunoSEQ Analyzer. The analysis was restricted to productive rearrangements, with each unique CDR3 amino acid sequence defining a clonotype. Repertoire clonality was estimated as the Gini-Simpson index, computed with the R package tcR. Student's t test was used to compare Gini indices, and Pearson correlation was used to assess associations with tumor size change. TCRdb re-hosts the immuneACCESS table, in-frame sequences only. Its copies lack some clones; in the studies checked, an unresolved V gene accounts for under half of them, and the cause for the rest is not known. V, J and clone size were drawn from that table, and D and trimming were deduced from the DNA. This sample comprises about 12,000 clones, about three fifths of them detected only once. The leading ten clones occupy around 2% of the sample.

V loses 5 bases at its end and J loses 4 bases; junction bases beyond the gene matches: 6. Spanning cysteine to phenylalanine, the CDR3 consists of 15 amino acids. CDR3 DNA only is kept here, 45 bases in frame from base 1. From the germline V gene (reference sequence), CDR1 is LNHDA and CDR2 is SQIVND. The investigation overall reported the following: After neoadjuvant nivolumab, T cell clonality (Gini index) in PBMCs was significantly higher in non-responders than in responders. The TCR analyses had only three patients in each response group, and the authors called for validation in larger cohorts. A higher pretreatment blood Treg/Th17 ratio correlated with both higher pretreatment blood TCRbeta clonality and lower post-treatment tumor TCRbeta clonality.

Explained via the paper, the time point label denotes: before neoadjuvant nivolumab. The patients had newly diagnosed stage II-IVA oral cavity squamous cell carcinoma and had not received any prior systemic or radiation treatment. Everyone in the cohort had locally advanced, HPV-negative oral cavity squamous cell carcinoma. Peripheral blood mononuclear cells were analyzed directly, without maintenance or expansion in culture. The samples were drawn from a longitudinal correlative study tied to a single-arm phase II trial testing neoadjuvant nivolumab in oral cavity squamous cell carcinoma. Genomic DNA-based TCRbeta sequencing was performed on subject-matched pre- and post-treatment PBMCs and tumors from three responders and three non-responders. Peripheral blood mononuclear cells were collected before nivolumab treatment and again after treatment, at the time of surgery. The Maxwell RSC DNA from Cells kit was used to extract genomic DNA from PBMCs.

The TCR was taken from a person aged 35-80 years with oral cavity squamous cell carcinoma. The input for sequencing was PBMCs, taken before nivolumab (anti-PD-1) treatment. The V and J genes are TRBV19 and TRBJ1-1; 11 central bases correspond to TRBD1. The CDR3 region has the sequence CASSPSGTGGTEAFF. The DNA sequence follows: TGTGCCAGTAGTCCATCCGGGACAGGGGGCACTGAAGCTTTCTTT. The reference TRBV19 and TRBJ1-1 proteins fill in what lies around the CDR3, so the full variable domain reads DGGITQSPKYLFRKEGQNVTLSCEQNLNHDAMYWYRQDPGQGLRLIYYSQIVNDFQKGDIAEGYSVSREKKESFPLTVTSAQKNPTAFYLCASSPSGTGGTEAFFGQGTRLTVV.